The TCR beta chain described here comes from a study of blood T cell repertoires in COVID-19. This CDR3 has 13 amino acids. Germline CDR1 is MNHEY and CDR2 is SMNVEV (reference sequence). Trimming at V came to 3 bases and at J to 4 bases, leaving 1 base not matched to a gene. The count of this clone is one. Some clones are missing from TCRdb's copy, which holds only in-frame ones; the method was immunoSEQ multiplex PCR. There are hundreds of thousands of clones in the sample; around 92% occur only once, and almost 4% lies in the top ten. Sequenced material: PBMCs or T cells enriched from blood (not recorded which). This chain uses TRBV27 with TRBJ1-1, with 8 bases identical to TRBD1. This clonotype was sampled from a woman under 40 with acute COVID-19. The chain's CDR3 is CASSFDRGTEAFF. The CDR3 DNA is TGTGCCAGCAGTTTTGACAGGGGCACTGAAGCTTTCTTT.